This TCR beta chain was identified during a study of blood T cells in healthy people across ages. As for the study in general: Capturing about one barcoded beta molecule per two T cells was achieved by template switching.

This CDR3 spans 18 amino acids. V was clipped by 1 base and J by 0 bases; unmatched bases: 9. Per the germline V gene, CDR1 is SGHTA and CDR2 is FQGNSA. Russia was home to the donors, healthy Caucasian individuals aged about 6 to 90. The second PCR ran about 6 to 12 cycles with a sample-barcoded 5' primer and J-beta primers. Researchers report that a template-switch adaptor with 12 random nucleotides tagged each cDNA molecule. TCRdb independently ran MiXCR on the 5' RACE reads; one entry per CDR3 protein. The sample shows around 2 million distinct CDR3 sequences, 39% of them seen only once. Material for sequencing was blood. The chain is built from TRBV7-2 and TRBJ1-2; TRBD1 matches at 9 bases. The source is a human donor in good health. This CDR3 reads CASSLGFHRTGANYGYTF. CDR3 nucleotide sequence: TGTGCCAGCAGCTTAGGTTTCCACCGGACAGGGGCTAACTATGGCTACACCTTC.